The 24 T cell receptor beta chains below all came from one sample that was sequenced in a study of early T cells in non-severe SARS-CoV-2 infection (dated by TCRdb to about 2021). The receptor library was made with 5' RACE. The sequencer was a NextSeq 500. The public reads were reprocessed in TCRdb via fastp at Q25 and MiXCR, keeping in-frame beta chains. Each entry is one CDR3 protein sequence, shown with its most common DNA and genes. This sample lists 30,000 to 35,000 distinct CDR3 sequences; roughly 7% were detected once. The ten biggest clones cover less than 3% of the sample. Sequencing input: whole blood. Receptor source: an adult who was a healthcare worker with PCR-confirmed SARS-CoV-2 infection or an uninfected control (not recorded which).

This clonotype was seen repeatedly, ten times or more. The rearrangement uses TRBV4-3 and TRBJ2-1; D ambiguous. Germline V gene sequence: CDR1 LGHNA, CDR2 YSLEER. The CDR3 is 12 amino acids. Trimming left V 0 bases short and J 9 bases short, with 6 bases between. CDR3 sequence (DNA): TGCGCCAGCAGCCAAGACTGGTCTGAGCAGTTCTTC. It specifies CASSQDWSEQFF.

This clonotype was seen more than once but under ten times. The rearrangement uses TRBV27 and TRBJ1-1, with 8 bases lining up with TRBD1. The V gene end was trimmed by 3 bases and the J gene end by 6 bases; junction bases not matched to a gene: 18. CDR3 length: 18 residues. In germline, CDR1 is MNHEY, CDR2 SMNVEV (reference sequence). The CDR3 protein is CASSFALLPKQGEAEAFF. The CDR3 DNA follows: TGTGCCAGCAGTTTTGCTTTATTGCCGAAACAGGGGGAGGCTGAAGCTTTCTTT.

This clonotype was seen at least ten times. J is TRBJ2-3 and V is TRBV6-1, with D tentatively TRBD2 (5 bases). The CDR3 runs 13 residues. The V end was cut by 4 bases, the J end by 5 bases, with 10 bases between. CDR1 is MNHNS, CDR2 SASEGT, per germline. CDR3 sequence: CASSALALDTQYF. In DNA, the CDR3 is TGTGCCAGCAGTGCCCTAGCCTTAGATACGCAGTATTTT.

This clonotype was detected many times. The rearrangement links TRBV21-1 to TRBJ1-5; the tabulated D call, TRBD1, remains unverified against the DNA. TRBV21-1 is designated a pseudogene. There are 16 residues in the CDR3. The CDR3 spells CASSNAGALGNQPQHF. The CDR3, as DNA: TGTGCCAGCAGCAACGCAGGGGCTTTAGGCAATCAGCCCCAGCATTTT.

This clonotype was observed many times. This sequence joins TRBV28 and TRBJ2-1, with 8 positions matching TRBD1. The germline V gene has CDR1 MDHEN and CDR2 SYDVKM. The CDR3 totals 13 residues. Trimming took 7 bases from V and 8 from J; bases not matched to a gene: 7. The CDR3 bases are TGTGCCAGCACCTCGACAGGGGCGGATGAGCAGTTCTTC. Encoded protein: CASTSTGADEQFF.

V is TRBV12-3 or TRBV12-4 and J is TRBJ2-1; 9 nucleotides match TRBD1. This CDR3 contains 18 residues. J gave up 9 bases and V 0 bases, and 15 bases lay outside the gene matches. CDR3: CASSLALLRDRVLGEQFF. The CDR3 DNA follows: TGTGCCAGCAGTTTAGCGCTTCTCCGGGACAGGGTCCTAGGTGAGCAGTTCTTC.

This clonotype showed up just a few times. The V call is TRBV18, the J call TRBJ2-6; TRBD2 might be the D (5 bases). The CDR3 extends over 20 amino acids. Trimming shortened V by 2 bases and J by 0 bases, and 20 bases separated the two germline ends. Germline V gene sequence: CDR1 KGHSH, CDR2 LQKENI. In nucleotides, the CDR3 is TGTGCCAGCTCACCAGCTGAGTTGAGGCGGGTAGACTCTGGGGCCAACGTCCTGACTTTC. This gives the protein CASSPAELRRVDSGANVLTF.

As for this clonotype: A much larger clone differs from this one at a single base, so this may be a read error. The chain couples TRBV5-1 to TRBJ2-7; weak D call: TRBD1 (5 bases). Per germline, CDR1 SGHRS and CDR2 YFSETQ. The CDR3 extends over 14 amino acids. Trimming took off 1 base at V and 2 bases at J, with 10 bases between the two ends. This CDR3 reads CASSLSGNPYEQYF. CDR3 DNA: TGCGCCAGCAGCTTGTCAGGGAACCCCTACGAGCAGTACTTC.

V is TRBV28 and J is TRBJ1-5; TRBD1 agrees at 12 bases. The CDR3 is 16 residues long. Trimming at V came to 5 bases and at J to 6 bases, leaving 8 bases not matched to a gene. Germline CDR1 and CDR2: MDHEN and SYDVKM. CDR3 coding DNA: TGTGCCAGCAGTGGGACAGGGGGCGCGGTAATTCAGCCCCAGCATTTT. This encodes CASSGTGGAVIQPQHF.

This clonotype has ten or more counts. This chain links TRBV2 with TRBJ1-2, with 8 nucleotides matching TRBD1. The junction had 4 bases not matched to a gene; V was cut back by 2 bases and J by 5 bases. Germline V gives CDR1 SNHLY, CDR2 FYNNEI. CDR3 length: 14 amino acids. The CDR3 loop is CASSESDRAYGYTF. The CDR3 DNA reads as TGTGCCAGCAGTGAATCGGACAGGGCGTATGGCTACACCTTC.

In this sample, this clonotype turned up many times. The chain combines TRBV28 with TRBJ2-7; TRBD2 matches 10 bases. V lost 3 bases and J lost 2; bases outside the gene matches: 16. The germline gives CDR1 MDHEN, CDR2 SYDVKM. This CDR3 region has 19 residues. CDR3 amino acids: CASSFPQQVLGTSAYEQYF. The CDR3 DNA is TGTGCCAGCAGTTTCCCCCAACAGGTTCTGGGGACTAGCGCCTACGAGCAGTACTTC. The full variable domain, completed using reference TRBV28 and TRBJ2-7, is DVKVTQSSRYLVKRTGEKVFLECVQDMDHENMFWYRQDPGLGLRLIYFSYDVKMKEKGDIPEGYSVSREKKERFSLILESASTNQTSMYLCASSFPQQVLGTSAYEQYFGPGTRLTVT.

This clonotype was seen many times. The J gene is TRBJ2-1, the V gene TRBV6-1; unclear D gene. The V gene lost 1 base and the J gene lost 11 bases, with 9 bases spanning the gap. The germline V gene encodes CDR1 MNHNS and CDR2 SASEGT. This CDR3 contains 12 residues. CDR3 DNA: TGTGCCAGCAGTGAAGAAGGATTCAAGCAGTTCTTC. This encodes CASSEEGFKQFF.

Ten or more counts support this clonotype. The chain carries TRBV29-1 and TRBJ2-1, with no clear D. The CDR3 covers 12 residues. The V and J ends lost 4 bases and 5 bases respectively, with 9 bases between them. The germline CDR1 and CDR2 sequences are SQVTM and ANQGSEA. The CDR3 here is CSVGRIDNEQFF. The CDR3 DNA reads TGCAGCGTTGGAAGGATCGACAATGAGCAGTTCTTC.

This clonotype occurred a few times. The CDR3 nucleotides read TGTGCCACCAGTGATTTGCCGACGTCGACTAGCGGGTCCTACAATGAGCAGTTCTTC. Its translation is CATSDLPTSTSGSYNEQFF. The gene calls are TRBV24-1 and TRBJ2-1, with TRBD2 identical over 10 bases. The CDR3 extends over 19 amino acids. Per germline, CDR1 KGHDR and CDR2 SFDVKD. Trimming cost V 0 bases and J 1 base; bases outside gene matches: 8.

The rearrangement uses TRBV19 and TRBJ1-5, with 8 bases lining up with TRBD1. The germline V gene encodes CDR1 LNHDA and CDR2 SQIVND (reference sequence). V lost 3 bases and J lost 1; bases outside the gene matches: 20. The CDR3 spans 21 residues. CDR3 in DNA: TGTGCCAGTAGTATGCCCCCCCGGGACAGGAATCCGCATGCGAGCAATCAGCCCCAGCATTTT. It yields the protein CASSMPPRDRNPHASNQPQHF.

This clonotype was counted many times. V gene TRBV20-1 combines with J gene TRBJ1-2; D ambiguous. The CDR3 sequence is 11 residues long. Germline values: CDR1 DFQATT, CDR2 SNEGSKA (reference sequence). The V end was cut by 4 bases, the J end by 4 bases, with 7 bases between. Written as DNA, the CDR3 is TGCAGTGCTAAGTGGACCTATGGCTACACCTTC. It codes for CSAKWTYGYTF.

This clonotype was counted ten times or more. The chain joins TRBV20-1 to TRBJ2-3, with 10 bases identical to TRBD2. CDR1 is DFQATT and CDR2 is SNEGSKA in the germline V gene (reference sequence). The V gene end was trimmed by 1 base and the J gene end by 4 bases; junction bases not matched to a gene: 14. This CDR3 spans 18 amino acids. The CDR3 spells CSARALSSSGRNPDTQYF. CDR3 DNA sequence: TGCAGTGCTAGAGCCCTATCCAGTAGCGGGAGGAACCCAGATACGCAGTATTTT.

This clonotype has ten or more counts. The chain is built from TRBV7-9 and TRBJ2-7; 11 positions agree with TRBD1. With 2 bases clipped from V and 3 bases from J, the junction kept 6 bases outside the gene matches. Germline CDR1 SEHNR, CDR2 FQNEAQ (reference sequence). This CDR3 spans 16 amino acids. In nucleotides, the CDR3 is TGTGCCAGCAGCTTATGGCGGGACAGGGGGGTCTACGAGCAGTACTTC. This encodes CASSLWRDRGVYEQYF.

This clonotype was seen many times. The chain recombines TRBV5-5 with TRBJ1-5, with TRBD1 as a possible D gene (5 bases). Trimming left V 0 bases short and J 3 bases short, with 10 bases between. Germline V gene lookup returns CDR1 SGHKS and CDR2 YYEKEE (reference sequence). The CDR3 contains 15 residues. CDR3 sequence reads: CASSLVRVSNQPQHF. The DNA of the CDR3 is TGTGCCAGCAGCTTGGTCAGGGTGTCCAATCAGCCCCAGCATTTT.

The rearrangement uses TRBV2 and TRBJ2-3, with 7 bases fitting TRBD1. The germline V gene has CDR1 SNHLY and CDR2 FYNNEI. V was clipped by 7 bases and J by 1 base; unmatched bases: 2. The CDR3 is made up of 13 amino acids. The CDR3 nucleotides read TGTGCCAGCACGGACAGGCGCACAGATACGCAGTATTTT. Its translation: CASTDRRTDTQYF.

This clonotype showed up many times. The V gene is TRBV27, the J gene TRBJ2-5; 7 bases are a match to TRBD2. CDR1 MNHEY and CDR2 SMNVEV come from the germline V gene (reference sequence). This CDR3 region has 13 residues. J gave up 1 base and V 10 bases, and 6 bases lay outside the gene matches. CDR3 in DNA: TGTGCCACCTCGAGCGGGACCCAAGAGACCCAGTACTTC. It specifies CATSSGTQETQYF.

This rearrangement joins TRBV2 to TRBJ1-1; 11 positions agree with TRBD1. Germline assignment: CDR1 SNHLY and CDR2 FYNNEI. V gave up 4 bases and J gave up 2 bases; unmatched junction bases: 3. This CDR3 region has 15 residues. The CDR3 here is CASSAGQGGNTEAFF. CDR3 bases: TGTGCCAGCAGTGCGGGACAGGGGGGCAACACTGAAGCTTTCTTT.

This clonotype has at least ten counts. This sequence joins TRBV7-6 and TRBJ2-7; 7 bases match TRBD1. V shed 0 bases, J shed 2 bases, and the junction held 4 bases outside the gene matches. Germline V gene data show CDR1 as SGHVS and CDR2 as FNYEAQ. The CDR3 has 15 amino acids. CDR3 in amino acids: CASSLAKDRTYEQYF. Written as DNA, the CDR3 is TGTGCCAGCAGCTTAGCGAAGGACAGGACCTACGAGCAGTACTTC.

This clonotype showed up many times. This chain uses TRBV11-2 with TRBJ1-1, with 7 bases that match TRBD1. This CDR3 contains 13 residues. Germline values: CDR1 SGHAT, CDR2 FQNNGV. V dropped 3 bases and J dropped 7; count of bases not matched to a gene: 5. CDR3 bases: TGTGCCAGCAGCTTGCCAGGGGGAGGTGAAGCTTTCTTT. As protein: CASSLPGGGEAFF.